This entry concerns a single T cell receptor (beta chain). Other DNA variants within this sample encode the same CDR3. This specimen comes from a study of blood T cell repertoires in COVID-19. Method: immunoSEQ multiplex PCR; TCRdb's copy keeps in-frame clones and lacks some. The data hold some 240,000 clones, with roughly 88% observed a single time. The TCR was taken from a woman aged 40 to 50 who had recovered from COVID-19. The sample taken for sequencing was peripheral blood.

The CDR3 protein is CASSVGAGAYEQYF. CDR3 bases: TGTGCCAGCAGCGTAGGAGCGGGGGCCTACGAGCAGTACTTC. The V gene is TRBV9, the J gene TRBJ2-7, with TRBD2 matching over 8 bases. Per germline, CDR1 SGDLS and CDR2 YYNGEE. The CDR3 contains 14 residues. V lost 0 bases, J lost 2 bases, and 1 base stayed unmatched.